This T cell receptor (beta chain) was retrieved from a study of regulatory T cells in long-lasting Graves disease. Study summary: Over 5 years of antithyroid drugs plus positive TSH receptor antibodies defined persistent Graves' disease.

In its sample, this clonotype was seen a few times. HTBI primers from iRepertoire and Arm-PCR of CDR3 regions yielded the TCR beta libraries. Per the study methods: Across samples, more than 55 TRBV and around 14 TRBJ segments were found. TCRdb redid the calling of the multiplex PCR reads with MiXCR, one entry per CDR3 protein. TCRdb, not the original authors, processed these V and J calls. Of 500,000 to 800,000 distinct CDR3 sequences in the sample, around 30% were seen once. Indicated time point: persistent/refractory GD, antithyroid drugs over 5 years with positive TRAb. PBMCs were the source of the RNA used for TCR sequencing. Sequencing used peripheral blood mononuclear cells (PBMCs), obtained when the disease was refractory, from a patient treated with antithyroid drugs. The sequence was obtained from a female donor with Graves disease.

CDR3 amino acids: CASSEAQALYGYTF. CDR3 nucleotides: TGTGCCAGCAGTGAAGCGCAGGCTCTGTATGGCTACACCTTC. The chain carries TRBV6-1 and TRBJ1-2; D is unclear. V was trimmed by 0 bases and J by 5 bases, leaving 10 bases between them. Germline lookup yields CDR1 MNHNS and CDR2 SASEGT. CDR3 length equals 14 residues.